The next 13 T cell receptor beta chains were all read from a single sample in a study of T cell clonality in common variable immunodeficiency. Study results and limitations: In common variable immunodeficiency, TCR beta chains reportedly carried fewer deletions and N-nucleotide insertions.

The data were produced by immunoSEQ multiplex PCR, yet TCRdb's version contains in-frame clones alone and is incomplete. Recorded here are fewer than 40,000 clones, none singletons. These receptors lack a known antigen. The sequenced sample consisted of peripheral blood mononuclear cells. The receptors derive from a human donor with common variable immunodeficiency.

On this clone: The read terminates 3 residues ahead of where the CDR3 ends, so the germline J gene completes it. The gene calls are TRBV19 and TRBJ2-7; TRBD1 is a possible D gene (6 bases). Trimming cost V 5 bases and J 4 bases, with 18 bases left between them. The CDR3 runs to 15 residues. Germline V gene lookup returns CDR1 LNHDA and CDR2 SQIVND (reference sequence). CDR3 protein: CASSFTGSGVYEQYF. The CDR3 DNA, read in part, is TGTGCCAGTAGTTTTACAGGGTCCGGAGTTTACGAG. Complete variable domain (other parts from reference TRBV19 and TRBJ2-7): DGGITQSPKYLFRKEGQNVTLSCEQNLNHDAMYWYRQDPGQGLRLIYYSQIVNDFQKGDIAEGYSVSREKKESFPLTVTSAQKNPTAFYLCASSFTGSGVYEQYFGPGTRLTVT.

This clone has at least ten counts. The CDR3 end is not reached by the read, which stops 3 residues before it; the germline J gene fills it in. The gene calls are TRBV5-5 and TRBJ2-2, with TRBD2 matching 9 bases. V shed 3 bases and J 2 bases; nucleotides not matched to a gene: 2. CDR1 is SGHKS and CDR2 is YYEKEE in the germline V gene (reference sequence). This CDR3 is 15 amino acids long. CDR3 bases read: TGTGCCAGCAGCTCACTAGCGGGTAACACCGGGGAG. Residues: CASSSLAGNTGE. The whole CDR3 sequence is CASSSLAGNTGELFF.

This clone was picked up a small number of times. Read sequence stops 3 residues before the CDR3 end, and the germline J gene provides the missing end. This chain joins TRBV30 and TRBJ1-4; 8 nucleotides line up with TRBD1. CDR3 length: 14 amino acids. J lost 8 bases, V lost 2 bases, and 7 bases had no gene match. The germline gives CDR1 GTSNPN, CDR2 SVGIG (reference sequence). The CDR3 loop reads CAWSLTGQAEKLFF. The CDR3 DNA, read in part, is TGTGCCTGGAGTTTAACGGGACAGGCAGAAAAA.

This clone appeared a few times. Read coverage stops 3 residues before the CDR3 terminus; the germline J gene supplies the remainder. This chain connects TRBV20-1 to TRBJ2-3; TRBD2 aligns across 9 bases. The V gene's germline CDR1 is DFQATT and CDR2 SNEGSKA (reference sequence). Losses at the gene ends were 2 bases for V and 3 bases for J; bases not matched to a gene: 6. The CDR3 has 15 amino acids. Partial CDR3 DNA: TGCAGTGCTAGATTTAGCGGGAGTGGAACAGATACG. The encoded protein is CSARFSGSGTDT. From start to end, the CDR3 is CSARFSGSGTDTQYF.

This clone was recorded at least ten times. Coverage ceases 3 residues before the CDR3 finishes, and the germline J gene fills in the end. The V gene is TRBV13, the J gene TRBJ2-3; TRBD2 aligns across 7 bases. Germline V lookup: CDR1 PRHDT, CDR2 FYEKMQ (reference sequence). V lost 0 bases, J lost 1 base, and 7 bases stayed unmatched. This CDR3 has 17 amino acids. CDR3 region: CASSLGGGLPGTDTQYF. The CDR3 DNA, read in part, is TGTGCCAGCAGCTTAGGGGGGGGGTTGCCCGGCACAGATACG.

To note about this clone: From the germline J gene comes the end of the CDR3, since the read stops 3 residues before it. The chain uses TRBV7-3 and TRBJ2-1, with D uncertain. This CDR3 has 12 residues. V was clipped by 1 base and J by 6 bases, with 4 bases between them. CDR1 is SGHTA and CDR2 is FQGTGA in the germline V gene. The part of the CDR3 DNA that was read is TGTGCCAGCAGCTTAATCGGCAATGAG. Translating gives CASSLIGNE. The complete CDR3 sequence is CASSLIGNEQFF. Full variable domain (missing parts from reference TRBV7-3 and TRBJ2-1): GAGVSQTPSNKVTEKGKYVELRCDPISGHTALYWYRQSLGQGPEFLIYFQGTGAADDSGLPNDRFFAVRPEGSVSTLKIQRTERGDSAVYLCASSLIGNEQFFGPGTRLTVL.

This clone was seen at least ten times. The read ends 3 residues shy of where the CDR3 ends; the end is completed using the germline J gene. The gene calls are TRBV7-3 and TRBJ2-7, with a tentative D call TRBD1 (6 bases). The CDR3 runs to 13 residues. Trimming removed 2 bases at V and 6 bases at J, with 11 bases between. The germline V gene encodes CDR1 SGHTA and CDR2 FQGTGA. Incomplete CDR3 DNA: TGTGCCAGCAGCTTACTACCGACAGGCGAG. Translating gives CASSLLPTGE. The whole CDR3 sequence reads CASSLLPTGEQYF. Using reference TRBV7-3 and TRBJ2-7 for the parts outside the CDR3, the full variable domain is GAGVSQTPSNKVTEKGKYVELRCDPISGHTALYWYRQSLGQGPEFLIYFQGTGAADDSGLPNDRFFAVRPEGSVSTLKIQRTERGDSAVYLCASSLLPTGEQYFGPGTRLTVT.

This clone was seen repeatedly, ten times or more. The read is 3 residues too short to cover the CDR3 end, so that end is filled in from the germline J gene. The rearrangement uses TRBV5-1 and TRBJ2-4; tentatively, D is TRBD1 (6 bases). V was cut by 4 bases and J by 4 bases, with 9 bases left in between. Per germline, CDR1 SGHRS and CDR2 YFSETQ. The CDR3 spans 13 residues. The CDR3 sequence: CASSGTKKNIQYF. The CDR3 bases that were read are TGCGCCAGCAGCGGGACAAAAAAAAACATT.

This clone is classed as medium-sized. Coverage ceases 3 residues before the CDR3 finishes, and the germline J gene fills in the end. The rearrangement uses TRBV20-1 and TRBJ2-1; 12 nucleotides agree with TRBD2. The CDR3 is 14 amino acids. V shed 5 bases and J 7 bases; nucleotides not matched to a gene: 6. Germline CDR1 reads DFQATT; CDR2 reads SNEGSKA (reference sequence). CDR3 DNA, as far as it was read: TGCAGTGCTGGAAGGACTAGCGGGAATAATGAG. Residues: CSAGRTSGNNE. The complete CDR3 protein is CSAGRTSGNNEQFF.

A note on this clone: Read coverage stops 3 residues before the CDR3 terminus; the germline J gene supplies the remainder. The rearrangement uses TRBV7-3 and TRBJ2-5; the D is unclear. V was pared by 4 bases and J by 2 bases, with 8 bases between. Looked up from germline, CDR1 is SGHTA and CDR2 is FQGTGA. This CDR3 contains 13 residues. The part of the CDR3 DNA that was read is TGTGCCAGCAGCTCATCCCTACAAGAGACC. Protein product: CASSSSLQET. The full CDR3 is CASSSSLQETQYF.

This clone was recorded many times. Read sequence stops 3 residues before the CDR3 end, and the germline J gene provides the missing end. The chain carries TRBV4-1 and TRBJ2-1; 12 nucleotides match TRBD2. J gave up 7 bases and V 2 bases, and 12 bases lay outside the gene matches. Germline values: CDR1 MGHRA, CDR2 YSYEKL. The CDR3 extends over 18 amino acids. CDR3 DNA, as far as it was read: TGCGCCAGCAGCCAACCGACTAGCGGGAGAAAGTTTGGAAATGAG. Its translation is CASSQPTSGRKFGNE. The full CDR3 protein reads CASSQPTSGRKFGNEQFF.

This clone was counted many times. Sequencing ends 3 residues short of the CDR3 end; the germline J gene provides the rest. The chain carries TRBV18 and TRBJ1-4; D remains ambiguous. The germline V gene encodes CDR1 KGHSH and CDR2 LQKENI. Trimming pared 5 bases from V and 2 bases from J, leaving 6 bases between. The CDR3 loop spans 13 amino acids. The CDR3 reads CASSTDTNEKLFF. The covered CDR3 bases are TGTGCCAGCTCAACAGACACTAATGAAAAA.

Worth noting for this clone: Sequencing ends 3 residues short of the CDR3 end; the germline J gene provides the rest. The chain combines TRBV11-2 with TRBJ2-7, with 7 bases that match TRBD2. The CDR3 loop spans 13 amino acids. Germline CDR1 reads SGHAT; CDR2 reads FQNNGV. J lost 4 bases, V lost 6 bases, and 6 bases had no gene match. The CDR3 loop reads CASRSTSSYEQYF. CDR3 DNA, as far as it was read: TGTGCCAGCAGGTCGACTAGCAGTTACGAG.